This T cell receptor beta chain was profiled in a study of beta chain features in type 1 diabetes. Worth noting for this clone: Its antigen is as yet unknown.

Germline loops: CDR1 SGHRS, CDR2 YFSETQ. The ends were cut back, 0 bases at V and 6 bases at J, with 7 bases in the middle. The CDR3 covers 13 residues. Study-level points and caveats: Significant though moderate, a shortening of TCRB CDR3s appeared in all four CD4+ subsets of Type 1 diabetes patients. cDNA-based reads could over-represent cells with high TCR expression.

The authors reverse transcribed all of the isolated RNA, so sequencing captured expressed TCRB transcripts. Libraries were prepared by immunoSEQ multiplex PCR; TCRdb keeps only in-frame clonotypes and omits some of them. The sample lists around 250,000 clones, approximately 15% occurring once. The authors sorted CD4+ naive, central memory, regulatory and stem cell-like memory cells via CD45RO/CCR7/CD25/CD127/CD95/CD27. Each of the sorted populations had a purity greater than 95%. This clonotype was obtained from a young man with type 1 diabetes. The source material was naive CD4+ T cells from blood. The chain carries TRBV5-1 and TRBJ2-4, with a tentative D call TRBD1 (6 bases). CDR3 loop: CASSLDRVNIQYF. In DNA form, the CDR3 reads TGCGCCAGCAGCTTGGACAGGGTAAACATTCAGTACTTC.